This T cell receptor beta chain was sequenced for a study of blood T cell repertoires in COVID-19. Study as a whole: Whether acute or convalescent, the COVID-19 samples came from the United States, Italy and Spain. The analysed material was cDNA or gDNA that came from T cells, B-cell-depleted T cells, or PBMCs.

In the study's own analysis: Scientists estimated how many nucleated cells there were by amplifying reference gene primers. Sequencing was performed with immunoSEQ multiplex PCR; in TCRdb, only in-frame clones are kept and a portion is missing. V and J calls and clone size are given by that table; D and trimming were obtained from the DNA. The sample consists of 150,000 to 200,000 clones, 86% of them appearing once. The CDR3 is 13 amino acids. With 5 bases removed from V and 10 bases from J, the gap between germline ends came to 15 bases. Per germline, CDR1 MNHEY and CDR2 SVGEGT. The chain is built from TRBV6-2 or TRBV6-3 and TRBJ1-5; D may be TRBD1 (6 bases). This TCR came from a woman in her seventies with acute or convalescent COVID-19. The sequencing input was peripheral blood. CDR3 amino acids: CASSRDNIKPQHF. CDR3 sequence (DNA): TGTGCCAGCAGTCGGGACAATATCAAACCCCAGCATTTT.